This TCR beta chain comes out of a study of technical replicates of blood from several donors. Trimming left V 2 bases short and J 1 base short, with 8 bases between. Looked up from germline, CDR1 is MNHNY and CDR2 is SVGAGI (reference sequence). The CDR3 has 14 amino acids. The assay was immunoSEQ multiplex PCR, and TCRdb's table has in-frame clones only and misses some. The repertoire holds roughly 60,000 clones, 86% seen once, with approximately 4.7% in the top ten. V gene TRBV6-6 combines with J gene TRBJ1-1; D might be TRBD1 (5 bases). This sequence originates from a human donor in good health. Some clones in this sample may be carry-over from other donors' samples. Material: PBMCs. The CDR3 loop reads CASSYLTGNTEAFF. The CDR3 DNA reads TGTGCCAGCAGTTACCTAACAGGGAACACTGAAGCTTTCTTT.